This paragraph reports one TCR beta chain. The record originates from a study of blood T cell repertoires in COVID-19. Study as a whole: In each case, the material was cDNA or gDNA derived from T cells, B-cell-depleted T cells, or PBMCs.

In the original workflow: Estimated nucleated cell counts came from reference gene primer amplification. Repertoires were generated with immunoSEQ multiplex PCR, while TCRdb's copy carries only in-frame clones and drops some. V, J and clone size derive from that table, while D and trimming were established from the DNA sequence. The top ten clones hold approximately 7% of a sample with about 180,000 clones, just over 85% of them seen once. This CDR3 is 13 amino acids long. Germline CDR1 reads MNHEY; CDR2 reads SMNVEV (reference sequence). V was cut by 5 bases and J by 4 bases, with 11 bases left in between.

This TCR was sampled from a man aged 50-59 years with active or convalescent COVID-19. The sample comprised peripheral blood. V gene TRBV27 combines with J gene TRBJ1-2; D remains unclear. CDR3 DNA sequence: TGTGCCAGCAGTCCCACTAGGGCCTATGGCTACACCTTC. Encoded protein: CASSPTRAYGYTF.